This T cell receptor beta chain was sequenced during a study of CD8 T cells in ankylosing spondylitis. MiXCR, applied by TCRdb to the 5' RACE reads, yields one record per CDR3 protein. This table holds tens of thousands of distinct CDR3 sequences, approximately 10% found once. The sample holds many counts of this clonotype. Antigen unknown. Points from the study as a whole: There was a TCR beta motif, made of eight highly homologous variants, that appeared characteristic of ankylosing spondylitis blood. Past studies reported some motif variants in reactive arthritis synovial fluid and blood.

This CDR3 region has 14 residues. Germline CDR1 LGHDT, CDR2 YNNKEL (reference sequence). Trimming shortened V by 2 bases and J by 1 base, and 5 bases separated the two germline ends. The sequencing input was blood, either unsorted or a sorted T cell fraction (not recorded which). The receptor comes from a male donor with ankylosing spondylitis or in good health (not recorded which). This chain connects TRBV3-1 to TRBJ2-2; D is undetermined. CDR3: CASSQMGNTGELFF. The CDR3 coding sequence is TGTGCCAGCAGCCAAATGGGGAACACCGGGGAGCTGTTTTTT.